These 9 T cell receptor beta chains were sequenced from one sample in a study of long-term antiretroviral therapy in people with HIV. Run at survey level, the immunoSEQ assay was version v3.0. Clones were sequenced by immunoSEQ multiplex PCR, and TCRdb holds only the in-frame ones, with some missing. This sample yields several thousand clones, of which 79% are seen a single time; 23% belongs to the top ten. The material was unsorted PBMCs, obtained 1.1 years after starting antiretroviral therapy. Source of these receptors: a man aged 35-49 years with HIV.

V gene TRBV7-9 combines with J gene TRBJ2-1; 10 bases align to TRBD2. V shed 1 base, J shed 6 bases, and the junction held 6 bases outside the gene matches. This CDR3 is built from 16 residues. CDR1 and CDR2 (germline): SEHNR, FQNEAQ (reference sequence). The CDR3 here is CASSLERGGWGNEQFF. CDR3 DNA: TGTGCCAGCAGCTTAGAGCGGGGGGGTTGGGGCAATGAGCAGTTCTTC.

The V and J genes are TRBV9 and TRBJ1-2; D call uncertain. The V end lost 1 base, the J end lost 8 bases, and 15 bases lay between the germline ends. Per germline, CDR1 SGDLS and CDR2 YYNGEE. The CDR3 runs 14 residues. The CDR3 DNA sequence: TGTGCCAGCAGCGTACGACCCCCAACAAGGGGCTACACCTTC. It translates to CASSVRPPTRGYTF.

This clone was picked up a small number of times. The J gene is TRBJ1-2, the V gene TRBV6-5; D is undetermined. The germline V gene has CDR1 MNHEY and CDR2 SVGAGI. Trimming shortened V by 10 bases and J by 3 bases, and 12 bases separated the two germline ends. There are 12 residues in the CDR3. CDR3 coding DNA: TGTGCCACGTGGCAGGTCGACTATGGCTACACCTTC. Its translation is CATWQVDYGYTF.

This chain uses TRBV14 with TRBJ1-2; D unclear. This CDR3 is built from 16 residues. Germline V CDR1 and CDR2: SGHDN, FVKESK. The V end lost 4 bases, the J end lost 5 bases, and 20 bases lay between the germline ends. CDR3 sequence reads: CASSPHSGWGRYGYTF. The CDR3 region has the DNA TGTGCCAGCAGCCCCCACTCGGGGTGGGGAAGATATGGCTACACCTTC.

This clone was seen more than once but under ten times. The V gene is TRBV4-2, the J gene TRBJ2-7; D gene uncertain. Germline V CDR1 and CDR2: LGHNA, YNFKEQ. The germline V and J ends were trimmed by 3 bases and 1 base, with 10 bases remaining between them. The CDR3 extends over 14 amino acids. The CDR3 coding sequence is TGTGCCAGCAGCCACAGTCTGGCTTCCTACGAGCAGTACTTC. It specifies CASSHSLASYEQYF.

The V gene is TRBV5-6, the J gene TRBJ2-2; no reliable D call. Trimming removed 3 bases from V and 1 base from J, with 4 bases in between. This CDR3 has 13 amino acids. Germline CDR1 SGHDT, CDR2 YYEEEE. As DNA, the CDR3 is TGTGCCAGCAGCTCAGGGAACACCGGGGAGCTGTTTTTT. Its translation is CASSSGNTGELFF.

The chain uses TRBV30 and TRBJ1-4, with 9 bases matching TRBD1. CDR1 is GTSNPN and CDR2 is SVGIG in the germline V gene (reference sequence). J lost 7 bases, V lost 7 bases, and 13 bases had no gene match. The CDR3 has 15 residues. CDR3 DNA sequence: TGTGCCTCGGGGACAGGGTCTTTGCGCGGTGAAAAACTGTTTTTT. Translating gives CASGTGSLRGEKLFF.

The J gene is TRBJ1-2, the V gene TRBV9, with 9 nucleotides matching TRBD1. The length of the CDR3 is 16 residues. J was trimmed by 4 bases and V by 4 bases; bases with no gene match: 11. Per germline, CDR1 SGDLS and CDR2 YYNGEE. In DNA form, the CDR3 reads TGTGCCAGCAGCCGAGAGAGCGGGACAGGGTTCTATGGCTACACCTTC. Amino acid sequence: CASSRESGTGFYGYTF.

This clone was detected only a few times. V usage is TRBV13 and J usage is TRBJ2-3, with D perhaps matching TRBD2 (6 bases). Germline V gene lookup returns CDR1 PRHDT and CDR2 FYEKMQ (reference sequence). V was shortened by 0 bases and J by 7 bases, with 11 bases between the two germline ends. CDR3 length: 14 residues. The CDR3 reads CASSLGSGVNTQYF. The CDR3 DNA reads TGTGCCAGCAGCTTAGGGTCGGGGGTAAATACGCAGTATTTT.